This is a list of T cell receptor beta chains from one sample in a study of blood T cell repertoires in COVID-19. TCRdb's copy holds only in-frame clones and misses some; the assay was immunoSEQ multiplex PCR. The sample shows around 72,000 clones, 87% of them seen only once. The sample consisted of peripheral blood. These receptors originate from a man aged 45-65 years with active COVID-19. The CDR3 runs from the conserved cysteine through the conserved F or W. The order of the fields is CDR3 protein, D gene, V gene, clone size, J gene. D genes are given only for firm matches. For some rows the clone size is stated as once, few or many, or as a class when expanded; others skip it.

CDR3 protein: CASSPRASTDTQYF
D gene: .
V gene: TRBV7-6
clone size: .
J gene: TRBJ2-3

CDR3 protein: CASSLDFAASTDTQYF
D gene: .
V gene: TRBV7-2
clone size: .
J gene: TRBJ2-3

CDR3 protein: CASSRLSGGGTQYF
D gene: TRBD2
V gene: TRBV6-5
clone size: .
J gene: TRBJ2-5

CDR3 protein: CASSLDRPTDTQYF
D gene: TRBD1
V gene: TRBV11-3
clone size: .
J gene: TRBJ2-3

CDR3 protein: CASSGGDTQYF
D gene: .
V gene: TRBV7-2
clone size: once
J gene: TRBJ2-3

CDR3 protein: CSGRVNYGYTF
D gene: .
V gene: TRBV29-1
clone size: .
J gene: TRBJ1-2

CDR3 protein: CASSLSGLASTDTQYF
D gene: TRBD2
V gene: TRBV5-1
clone size: .
J gene: TRBJ2-3

CDR3 protein: CASSRRAGGPYEQYF
D gene: TRBD2
V gene: TRBV3-1/TRBV3-2
clone size: .
J gene: TRBJ2-7

CDR3 protein: CSASLPGMNGYTF
D gene: .
V gene: TRBV20-1
clone size: .
J gene: TRBJ1-2

CDR3 protein: CASSSREGIPEAFF
D gene: .
V gene: TRBV6-2/TRBV6-3
clone size: .
J gene: TRBJ1-1

CDR3 protein: CASSQDNSPRAQYF
D gene: .
V gene: TRBV3-1/TRBV3-2
clone size: .
J gene: TRBJ2-5

CDR3 protein: CASSQRTSGTNEQFF
D gene: TRBD2
V gene: TRBV9
clone size: .
J gene: TRBJ2-1

CDR3 protein: CASRALAGKTTDTQYF
D gene: TRBD2
V gene: TRBV7-6
clone size: .
J gene: TRBJ2-3

CDR3 protein: CASSRDREYEQFF
D gene: TRBD1
V gene: TRBV5-1
clone size: .
J gene: TRBJ2-1

CDR3 protein: CASSPTGISNTEAFF
D gene: .
V gene: TRBV28
clone size: .
J gene: TRBJ1-1

CDR3 protein: CASSLGQGGTEAFF
D gene: TRBD1
V gene: TRBV28
clone size: once
J gene: TRBJ1-1

CDR3 protein: CASRGSLTYEQYF
D gene: .
V gene: TRBV5-6
clone size: .
J gene: TRBJ2-7

CDR3 protein: CASSIPGGAGTEAFF
D gene: TRBD1
V gene: TRBV19
clone size: .
J gene: TRBJ1-1

CDR3 protein: CASSQGFLVQGSLGQFF
D gene: TRBD1
V gene: TRBV14
clone size: .
J gene: TRBJ2-1

CDR3 protein: CASSADRDLDYGYTF
D gene: TRBD1
V gene: TRBV6-2/TRBV6-3
clone size: once
J gene: TRBJ1-2

CDR3 protein: CASSQRAGGGYEQYF
D gene: TRBD2
V gene: TRBV4-3
clone size: .
J gene: TRBJ2-7

CDR3 protein: CASRETSGRYNEQFF
D gene: TRBD2
V gene: TRBV3-1/TRBV3-2
clone size: .
J gene: TRBJ2-1

CDR3 protein: CASRTSDSYEQYF
D gene: .
V gene: TRBV6-6
clone size: few
J gene: TRBJ2-7

CDR3 protein: CASSEDPTEIGYTF
D gene: .
V gene: TRBV6-1
clone size: .
J gene: TRBJ1-2

CDR3 protein: CASTSSGNYEQYF
D gene: TRBD2
V gene: TRBV6-5
clone size: few
J gene: TRBJ2-7

CDR3 protein: CASSRPRPGGPLGELFF
D gene: TRBD2
V gene: TRBV7-6
clone size: .
J gene: TRBJ2-2